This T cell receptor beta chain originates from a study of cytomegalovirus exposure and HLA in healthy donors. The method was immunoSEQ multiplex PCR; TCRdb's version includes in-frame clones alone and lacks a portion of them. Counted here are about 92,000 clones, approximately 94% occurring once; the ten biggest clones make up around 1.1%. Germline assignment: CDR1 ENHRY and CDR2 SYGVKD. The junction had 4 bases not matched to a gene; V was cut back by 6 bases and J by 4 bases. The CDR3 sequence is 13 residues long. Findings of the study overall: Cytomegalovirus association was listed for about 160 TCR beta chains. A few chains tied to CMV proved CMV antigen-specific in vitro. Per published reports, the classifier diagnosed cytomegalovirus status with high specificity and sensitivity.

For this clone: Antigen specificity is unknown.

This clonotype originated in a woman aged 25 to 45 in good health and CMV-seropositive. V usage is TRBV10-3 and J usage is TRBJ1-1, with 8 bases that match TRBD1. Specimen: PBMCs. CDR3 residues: CAIRTGVGTEAFF. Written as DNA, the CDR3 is TGTGCCATCAGGACAGGGGTGGGCACTGAAGCTTTCTTT.